The rows below give T cell receptor beta chains drawn from one sample of a study of yellow fever vaccine responses in identical twins. MiXCR, applied by TCRdb to the RT-PCR reads, yields one record per CDR3 protein. The sample has 20,000 to 25,000 distinct CDR3 sequences, more than 60% seen once. The sample in question was T cells from blood (PBMCs), unsorted or a sorted subset (not recorded which), obtained before or after yellow fever vaccination (not recorded which). The source is a woman aged 18 to 35 who received the yellow fever vaccine. The CDR3 runs from the conserved cysteine through the conserved F or W. The D gene is left open where the match is weak. Only part of the rows carry a size: once, few, many, or a class if the clone is expanded.

d_call	v_call	clone_size	j_call	cdr3_nt	cdr3_aa
TRBD1	TRBV28	.	TRBJ1-5	TGTGCCAGCAGTTTAGACGGCAGGGGGCTGAATCAGCCCCAGCATTTT	CASSLDGRGLNQPQHF
TRBD2	TRBV29-1	.	TRBJ2-3	TGCAGCGCAAAAGTTACATGGGGGGGTTCGTCAGATACGCAGTATTTT	CSAKVTWGGSSDTQYF
TRBD2	TRBV2	.	TRBJ2-3	TGTGCCAGCCTGACTAGCGGGAGACGGGATACGCAGTATTTT	CASLTSGRRDTQYF
.	TRBV10-3	few	TRBJ1-4	TGTGCCACCAGAGGGGTTGGTGAAAAACTGTTTTTT	CATRGVGEKLFF
TRBD2	TRBV2	few	TRBJ2-2	TGTGCCAGCAGTGTGGGGCGGGAGGGCCGAACCGGGGAGCTGTTTTTT	CASSVGREGRTGELFF
.	TRBV11-2	.	TRBJ1-2	TGTGCCAGCAGGGGGTCTGAGGTCGGCTACACCTTC	CASRGSEVGYTF
.	TRBV20-1	.	TRBJ2-1	TGCAGTGCTACTAAGGGACTTAACAATGAGCAGTTCTTC	CSATKGLNNEQFF
TRBD1	TRBV28	.	TRBJ1-1	TGTGCCAGCAGTCAAAGACAGGGTCGCACTGAAGCTTTCTTT	CASSQRQGRTEAFF
.	TRBV20-1	.	TRBJ2-5	TGCAGTGCTAGGAACGGGGAGACCCAGTACTTC	CSARNGETQYF
TRBD2	TRBV12-3/TRBV12-4	few	TRBJ2-1	TGTGCCAGCAGGCCGGGAGGGCCTTGGTATGAGCAGTTCTTC	CASRPGGPWYEQFF
TRBD1	TRBV5-5	.	TRBJ2-1	TGTGCCAGCAGCTTGGTCAGGGGGCTCTACAATGAGCAGTTCTTC	CASSLVRGLYNEQFF
.	TRBV10-3	once	TRBJ2-7	TGTGCCATCAGTGAGTCGAGCACCCCCTACGAGCAGTACTTC	CAISESSTPYEQYF
.	TRBV18	.	TRBJ2-7	TGTGCCAGCTCAGAACAGGACAGCAAATGGCAGTACTTC	CASSEQDSKWQYF
.	TRBV12-3/TRBV12-4	.	TRBJ2-5	TGTGCCAGCAGTTTAGTCCGGGACTTAGAGACCCAGTACTTC	CASSLVRDLETQYF
TRBD1	TRBV5-8	.	TRBJ2-2	TGTGCCAGCAGCGGACAGGGGAACACCGGGGAGCTGTTTTTT	CASSGQGNTGELFF
.	TRBV7-2	.	TRBJ2-7	TGTGCCAGCACCGATATCTCAGGAGGTCCCTACGAGCAGTACTTC	CASTDISGGPYEQYF